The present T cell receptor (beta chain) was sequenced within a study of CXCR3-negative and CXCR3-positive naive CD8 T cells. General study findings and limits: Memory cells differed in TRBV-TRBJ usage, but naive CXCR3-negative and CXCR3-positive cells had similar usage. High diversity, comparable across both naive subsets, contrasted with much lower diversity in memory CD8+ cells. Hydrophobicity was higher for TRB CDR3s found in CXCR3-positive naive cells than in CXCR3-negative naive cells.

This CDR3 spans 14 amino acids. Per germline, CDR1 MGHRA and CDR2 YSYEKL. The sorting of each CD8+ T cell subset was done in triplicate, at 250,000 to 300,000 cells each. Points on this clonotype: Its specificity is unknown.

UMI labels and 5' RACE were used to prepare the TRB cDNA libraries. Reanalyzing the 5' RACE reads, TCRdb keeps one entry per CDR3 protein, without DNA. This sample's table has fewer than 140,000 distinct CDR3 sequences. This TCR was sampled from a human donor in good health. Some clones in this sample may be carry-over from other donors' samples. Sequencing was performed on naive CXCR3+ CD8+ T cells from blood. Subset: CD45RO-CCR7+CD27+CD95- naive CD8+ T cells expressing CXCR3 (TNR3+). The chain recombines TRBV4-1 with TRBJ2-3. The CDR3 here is CASSAEADTDTQYF.